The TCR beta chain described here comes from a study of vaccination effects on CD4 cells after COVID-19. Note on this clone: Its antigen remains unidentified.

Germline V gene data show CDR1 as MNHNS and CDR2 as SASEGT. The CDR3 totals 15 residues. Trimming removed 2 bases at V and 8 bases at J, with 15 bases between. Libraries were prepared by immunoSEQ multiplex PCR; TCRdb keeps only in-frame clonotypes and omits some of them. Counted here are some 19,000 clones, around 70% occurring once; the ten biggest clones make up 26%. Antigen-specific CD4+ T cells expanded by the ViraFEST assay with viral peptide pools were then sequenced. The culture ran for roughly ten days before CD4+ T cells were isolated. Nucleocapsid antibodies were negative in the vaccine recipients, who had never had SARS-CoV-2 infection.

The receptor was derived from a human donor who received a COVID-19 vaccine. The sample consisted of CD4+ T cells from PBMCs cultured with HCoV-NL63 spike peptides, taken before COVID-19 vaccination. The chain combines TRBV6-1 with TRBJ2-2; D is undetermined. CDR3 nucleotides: TGTGCCAGCAGTGAATATCGGGCCACTTTGGGGGAGCTGTTTTTT. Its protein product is CASSEYRATLGELFF.